Included here is one T cell receptor (beta chain) sequence, with context. The data originate from a study of blood T cell repertoires in COVID-19. The wider study: COVID-19 samples from acute and convalescent phases originated in the United States, Italy and Spain.

V was cut by 5 bases and J by 2 bases, with 15 bases left in between. CDR3 length: 15 residues. In germline, CDR1 is SGHTA, CDR2 FQGTGA. Assay used: immunoSEQ multiplex PCR; TCRdb lists only in-frame clones, some missing. The data show more than 35,000 clones, with roughly 85% seen just once and nearly 10% held by the top ten. The sequence was obtained from a human donor in a cohort sampled during active COVID-19. Sequenced sample: peripheral blood. This rearrangement joins TRBV7-3 to TRBJ2-5, with D perhaps TRBD2 (5 bases). For the CDR3, the DNA is TGTGCCAGCAGCGAAATGGGATCGGGGCAAGAGACCCAGTACTTC. It translates to CASSEMGSGQETQYF.